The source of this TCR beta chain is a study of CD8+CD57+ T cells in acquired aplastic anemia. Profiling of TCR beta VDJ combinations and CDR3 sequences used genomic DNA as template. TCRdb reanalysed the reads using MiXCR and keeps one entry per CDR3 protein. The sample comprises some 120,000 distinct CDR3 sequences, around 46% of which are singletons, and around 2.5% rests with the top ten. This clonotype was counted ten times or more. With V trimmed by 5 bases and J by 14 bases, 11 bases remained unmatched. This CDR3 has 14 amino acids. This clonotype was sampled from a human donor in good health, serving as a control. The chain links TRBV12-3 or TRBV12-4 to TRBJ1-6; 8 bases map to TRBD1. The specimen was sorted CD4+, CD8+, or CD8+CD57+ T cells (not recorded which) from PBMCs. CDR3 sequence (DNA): TGTGCCAGCAGTCCCGGGACAGGTATTTTCACCCTCCACTTT. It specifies CASSPGTGIFTLHF.